This note documents a single TCR beta chain sequence. This entry belongs to a study of cytomegalovirus exposure and HLA in healthy donors. This CDR3 region has 12 residues. CDR1 and CDR2 (germline): GTSNPN, SVGIG (reference sequence). The V and J ends lost 0 bases and 10 bases respectively, with 10 bases between them. It was with 60 Vbeta and 13 Jbeta primers that the PCR ran. Produced via immunoSEQ multiplex PCR; TCRdb's table is partial and in-frame only. This sample carries about 200,000 clones, with roughly 6.7% going to the ten biggest clones. The sample consisted of PBMCs. This receptor was taken from a man aged 25-45 years in good health and CMV-seronegative. The chain has TRBV30 and TRBJ2-1; possible D gene TRBD2, 5 bases. The CDR3 here is CAWSVSQREQFF. The CDR3 region has the DNA TGTGCCTGGAGTGTATCCCAGCGGGAGCAGTTCTTC.